This T cell receptor beta chain comes out of a study of blood T cell repertoires in COVID-19 (dated by TCRdb to the early 2020s). In terms of the full investigation: Collaborator samples came from the United States, Italy and Spain and covered acute and convalescent phases of COVID-19. The material from the prospective study consisted of cDNA or gDNA derived from T cells, B-cell-depleted T cells, or PBMCs. Subjects who had been exposed to COVID-19, were actively infected with it, or had recovered from it provided the deeply sampled blood TCRbeta repertoires that made up the dataset. A freely available public database, intended as a resource for researchers studying the immune response to SARS-CoV-2, is where the repertoires were released. The samples were drawn from the first 160 participants of the ongoing ImmuneRACE study and from some 1,300 subjects provided by 6 global collaborators. Nearly every sample came with metadata listing a de-identified subject ID, COVID-19 status, age in years and sex. HLA class I and class II types, where available, came from metadata supplied by the sample provider rather than from assay-based typing.

A word on this clone: Its recognized antigen is unknown. The input lacks base qualities; no much larger clone sits a single base away.

From a lookup of the germline V gene (reference sequence), CDR1 and CDR2 are LGHDT and YNNKEL. The CDR3 runs 14 residues from the cysteine to the phenylalanine. Of the read, only the CDR3 DNA is kept; its 42 bases are in frame from base 1. V gives up 3 bases and J gives up 0 bases, and the segment between their germline ends measures 3 bases. Points the paper makes about the study in general: How much clinical and demographic metadata was included differed by source and by participant, and the metadata was provided uncurated.

The immunoSEQ Assay, a bias-controlled multiplex PCR, was used to amplify TCRbeta CDR3 regions from genomic DNA. Per the authors' processing: The number of nucleated cells in each sample was estimated from the amplification of reference gene primers within the assay. To quantify the absolute abundance of each unique TCRbeta CDR3 rearrangement, sequence reads were collapsed and filtered. For each sample, productive Simpson clonality was calculated as the square root of Simpson's diversity index over productive rearrangements. The immuneACCESS repertoire file appears here via TCRdb, limited to in-frame rearrangements. These files lack a portion of the clones; in checked studies, under half of the deficit traces to unresolved V genes, and the cause of the others is not known. That table supplies the V and J calls and clone size; D and trimming were determined from the DNA. Across this sample there are some 200,000 clones, with about four fifths seen only once. The ten biggest clones cover 4.8% of the sample.

Participants in the prospective study were enrolled through a virtual design, were aged about 18 to 100 years, and lived in about 25 United States geographic areas. To assign participants to cohorts, the prospective study relied on clinical history that participants themselves reported in a screening survey and a study questionnaire. Exposed participants had been in contact with someone with a PCR-confirmed or clinician-diagnosed COVID-19 case within 2 weeks of study entry. In the prospective study, mobile phlebotomists collected whole blood, serum and a nasopharyngeal or oropharyngeal swab from each participant. Additional blood draws and questionnaires over an approximately two-month period could optionally be provided by prospective study participants. Prospective study blood samples were shipped either frozen or at room temperature before DNA extraction.

Sequencing used PBMCs or T cells enriched from blood (not recorded which). The sequence was collected from a woman between 45 and 65 years old who had been exposed to COVID-19. The chain couples TRBV3-1 (or the pseudogene TRBV3-2) to TRBJ1-6, with the identity of the D gene unclear. The nucleotides read TGTGCCAGCAGCCAGAGCTCCTATAATTCACCCCTCCACTTT. This yields the protein CASSQSSYNSPLHF.